This T cell receptor beta chain was found in a study of blood T cell repertoires in COVID-19. Study background: Acute-phase and convalescent COVID-19 samples originated in the United States, Italy and Spain.

Original analysis: Estimation of nucleated cell counts relied on the amplification of reference gene primers. Only in-frame clones appear in the TCRdb table, and some are missing; sequencing was by immunoSEQ multiplex PCR. V and J calls and clone size are those listed in that table; D and trimming were worked out from the DNA. The table includes more than 15,000 clones, around 89% detected once. In germline, CDR1 is SGHRS, CDR2 YFSETQ. V was cut by 1 base and J by 2 bases, with 11 bases left in between. The length of the CDR3 is 15 residues. The TCR sequence derives from a woman aged 55-75 years with active COVID-19. The chain couples TRBV5-1 to TRBJ2-3, with TRBD2 as a possible D gene (6 bases). Sequenced material: peripheral blood. The CDR3 loop reads CASSLWAGTTDTQYF. CDR3 coding DNA: TGCGCCAGCAGCTTGTGGGCGGGGACCACAGATACGCAGTATTTT.